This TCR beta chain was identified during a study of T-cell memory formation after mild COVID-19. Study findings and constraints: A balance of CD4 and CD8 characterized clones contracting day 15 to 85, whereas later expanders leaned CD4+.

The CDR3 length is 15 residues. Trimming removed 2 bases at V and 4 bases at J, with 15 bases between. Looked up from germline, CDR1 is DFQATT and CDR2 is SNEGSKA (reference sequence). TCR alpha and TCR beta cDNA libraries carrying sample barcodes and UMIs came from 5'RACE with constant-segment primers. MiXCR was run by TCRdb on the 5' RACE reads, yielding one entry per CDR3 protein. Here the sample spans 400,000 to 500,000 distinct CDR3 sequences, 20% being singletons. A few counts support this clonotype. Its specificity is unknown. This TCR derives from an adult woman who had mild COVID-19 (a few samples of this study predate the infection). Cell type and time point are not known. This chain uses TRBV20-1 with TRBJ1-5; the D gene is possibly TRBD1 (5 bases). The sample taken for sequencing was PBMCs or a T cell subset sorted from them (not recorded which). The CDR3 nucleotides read TGCAGTGCTAGACCCCGGGGAGGGGTGAATCAGCCCCAGCATTTT. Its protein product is CSARPRGGVNQPQHF.